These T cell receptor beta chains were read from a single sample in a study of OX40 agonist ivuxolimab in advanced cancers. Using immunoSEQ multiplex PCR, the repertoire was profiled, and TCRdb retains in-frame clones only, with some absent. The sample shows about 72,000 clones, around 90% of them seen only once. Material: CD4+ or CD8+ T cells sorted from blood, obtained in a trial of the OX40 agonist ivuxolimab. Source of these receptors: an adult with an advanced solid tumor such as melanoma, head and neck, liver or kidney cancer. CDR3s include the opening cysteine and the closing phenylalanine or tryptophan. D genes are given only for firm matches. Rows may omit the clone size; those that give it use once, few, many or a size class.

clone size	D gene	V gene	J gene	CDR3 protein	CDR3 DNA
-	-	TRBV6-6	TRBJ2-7	CASGTASYEQYF	TGTGCCAGCGGGACGGCCTCCTACGAGCAGTACTTC
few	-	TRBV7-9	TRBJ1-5	CASSLGYSNLYSNQPQHF	TGTGCCAGCAGCTTAGGATACAGCAATCTGTATAGCAATCAGCCCCAGCATTTT
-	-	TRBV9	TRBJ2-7	CASSVGGFSYEQYF	TGTGCCAGCAGCGTAGGCGGGTTCTCCTACGAGCAGTACTTC
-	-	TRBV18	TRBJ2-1	CASSIGTENYNEQFF	TGTGCCAGCTCAATAGGGACGGAGAATTACAATGAGCAGTTCTTC
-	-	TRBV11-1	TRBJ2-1	CASSFTSDEQFF	TGTGCCAGCAGCTTTACTTCGGATGAGCAGTTCTTC
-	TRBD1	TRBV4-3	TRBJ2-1	CASSQDWGRGQNEQFF	TGCGCCAGCAGCCAAGATTGGGGCAGGGGGCAAAATGAGCAGTTCTTC
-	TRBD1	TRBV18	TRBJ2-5	CASSRTKETGGGETQYF	TGTGCCAGCTCACGGACCAAAGAGACAGGGGGCGGGGAGACCCAGTACTTC
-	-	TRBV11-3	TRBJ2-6	CASSPGTLSGANVLTF	TGTGCCAGCAGCCCAGGGACACTCTCTGGGGCCAACGTCCTGACTTTC
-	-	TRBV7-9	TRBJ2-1	CASSYDTRSYNEQFF	TGTGCCAGCAGCTATGACACCCGCTCCTACAATGAGCAGTTCTTC
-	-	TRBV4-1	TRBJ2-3	CASSLRQDVSDTQYF	TGCGCCAGCAGCCTCAGACAGGACGTCAGTGATACGCAGTATTTT
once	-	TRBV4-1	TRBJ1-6	CASSQIGFSGSPLHF	TGCGCCAGCAGCCAAATAGGGTTTAGCGGTTCACCCCTCCACTTT
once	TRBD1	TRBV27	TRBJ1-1	CASSPWDRNTEAFF	TGTGCCAGCAGTCCCTGGGACAGGAACACTGAAGCTTTCTTT
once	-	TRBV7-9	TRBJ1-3	CASSPPTPDSQSPGNTIYF	TGTGCCAGCAGCCCCCCCACCCCAGACAGTCAAAGTCCTGGAAACACCATATATTTT
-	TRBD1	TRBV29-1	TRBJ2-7	CSVGPGTADEQYF	TGCAGCGTTGGTCCCGGGACAGCGGACGAGCAGTACTTC
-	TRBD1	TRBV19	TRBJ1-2	CASSILGTGGSNGYTF	TGTGCCAGTAGTATTTTGGGGACAGGGGGATCCAATGGCTACACCTTC
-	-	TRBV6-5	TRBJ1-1	CASSYSRGTEAFF	TGTGCCAGCAGTTACTCCAGGGGCACTGAAGCTTTCTTT
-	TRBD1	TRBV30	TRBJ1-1	CAWGGQGPEAFF	TGTGCCTGGGGGGGACAGGGCCCTGAAGCTTTCTTT
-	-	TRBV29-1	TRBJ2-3	CSVETGRITDTQYF	TGCAGCGTGGAGACAGGACGGATCACAGATACGCAGTATTTT
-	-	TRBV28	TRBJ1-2	CASSLRDRYNYGYTF	TGTGCCAGCAGTTTAAGAGACAGATATAACTATGGCTACACCTTC
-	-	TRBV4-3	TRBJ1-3	CASSQAGKGSGNTIYF	TGCGCCAGCAGCCAAGCCGGGAAGGGGTCTGGAAACACCATATATTTT
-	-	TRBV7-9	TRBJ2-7	CASSSNGGYEQYF	TGTGCCAGCAGCTCGAACGGGGGCTACGAGCAGTACTTC
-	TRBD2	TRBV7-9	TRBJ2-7	CASSLAGEAYEQYF	TGTGCCAGCAGTCTAGCGGGGGAGGCCTACGAGCAGTACTTC
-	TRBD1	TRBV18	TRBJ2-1	CASSLGQDSYNEQFF	TGTGCCAGCTCACTCGGACAGGATTCCTACAATGAGCAGTTCTTC